One T cell receptor (beta chain) is described in this entry. This record comes from a study of T cell changes during pregnancy in multiple sclerosis. Germline V gene data show CDR1 as SGHDT and CDR2 as YYEEEE. V lost 1 base to trimming and J lost 5 bases, with 9 bases between them. This CDR3 is 13 amino acids long. Data came from immunoSEQ multiplex PCR; TCRdb stores just in-frame clones and leaves some out. The table records around 60,000 clones, about 90% of them present only once. The sequencing used CD4+ T cells from peripheral blood mononuclear cells, collected after pregnancy. This sequence joins TRBV5-6 and TRBJ2-5, with D possibly TRBD1 on 6 matching bases. The receptor's source is a female donor in good health, enrolled as a control in a pregnancy study. The CDR3: CASSLTGTETQYF. DNA for the CDR3: TGTGCCAGCAGCTTGACAGGGACGGAGACCCAGTACTTC.